The present TCR beta chain was sequenced within a study of T cell clones after liver transplantation. Findings and limits, study-wide: The donor-reactive repertoire was only partly measurable in two subjects, lacking donor cells.

Concerning this clone itself: Its antigen is unidentified.

V was pared by 5 bases and J by 2 bases, with 4 bases of the junction left unmatched. The CDR3 is made up of 16 amino acids. Germline V CDR1 and CDR2: SGHNT, YENEEA. TCRdb's table, derived via immunoSEQ multiplex PCR, lists solely in-frame clones and lacks some. Among tens of thousands of clones, about 85% were seen once, and the ten largest hold 2.1%. This sequence joins TRBV11-3 and TRBJ2-2, with 11 bases that match TRBD2. The origin of this receptor is a human patient who received a liver transplant. Some T cells may trace back to the graft donor. The sequences come from CD4+ T cells from blood, collected about 50 months after liver transplant. The DNA for the CDR3 is TGTGCCAGCAGCCCCGGGACTAGCGGCAACACCGGGGAGCTGTTTTTT. It yields the protein CASSPGTSGNTGELFF. The whole variable domain, filled in from reference TRBV11-3 and TRBJ2-2, reads EAGVVQSPRYKIIEKKQPVAFWCNPISGHNTLYWYLQNLGQGPELLIRYENEEAVDDSQLPKDRFSAERLKGVDSTLKIQPAELGDSAVYLCASSPGTSGNTGELFFGEGSRLTVL.